This T cell receptor (beta chain) was identified during a study of Ad26.COV2.S vaccination and SARS-CoV-2 variants. Study-level background: Of the COV1001 trial arms, the Ad26.COV2.S arm included the donor.

Treatment denoted: roughly 20 received Ad26.COV2.S at low or high dose, single or two shots; several received placebo; per-sample allocation not given. Sampling took place 63 days after the first vaccine or placebo injection. Cohort 1b enrolled adults aged 18-55 years in Boston. An Ad26 vector was used to express Wuhan-strain SARS-CoV-2 spike as the vaccine. Profiled with immunoSEQ multiplex PCR; TCRdb holds only in-frame clones, not every one. The sample shows hundreds of thousands of clones, about 90% of them seen only once. Trimming removed 3 bases from V and 2 bases from J; junction bases left unmatched: 5. Germline CDR1 and CDR2: KGHSH and LQKENI. This CDR3 is 15 amino acids long.

The chain employs TRBV18 and TRBJ2-3, with 7 bases matching TRBD1. Specimen: peripheral blood, collected in a trial of Ad26.COV2.S vaccine versus placebo. This TCR came from a person between 18 and 59 years old who received the Ad26.COV2.S COVID-19 vaccine or a placebo. CDR3 in DNA: TGTGCCAGCTCACCCTCGGACAGGCTCACAGATACGCAGTATTTT. Residues: CASSPSDRLTDTQYF.